This passage covers 13 T cell receptor beta chains from one sample sequenced in a study of Ad26.COV2.S vaccination and SARS-CoV-2 variants. Some clones are missing from TCRdb's copy, which holds only in-frame ones; the method was immunoSEQ multiplex PCR. The sample lists a few hundred thousand clones, about 89% occurring once. Described treatment: some 20 received Ad26.COV2.S at low or high dose, single or two shots; 5 received placebo; per-sample allocation not given. On day 63 after the first injection, vaccine and placebo recipients gave samples. This specimen was peripheral blood, taken in a trial of Ad26.COV2.S vaccine versus placebo. The source of these receptors is a person between 18 and 65 years old who received the Ad26.COV2.S COVID-19 vaccine or a placebo.

J is TRBJ1-2 and V is TRBV5-8; D is possibly TRBD1 (5 bases). Germline V gene data show CDR1 as SGHTS and CDR2 as YDEGEE. Trimming pared 1 base from V and 6 bases from J, leaving 22 bases between. This CDR3 spans 17 amino acids. Here the CDR3 reads CASSLSLDRHWGDGYTF. CDR3 DNA sequence: TGTGCCAGCAGCTTGAGTCTAGACCGCCACTGGGGGGATGGCTACACCTTC.

This chain links TRBV5-5 with TRBJ1-1; D might be TRBD1 (5 bases). The germline CDR1 and CDR2 sequences are SGHKS and YYEKEE (reference sequence). Trimming pared 2 bases from V and 0 bases from J, leaving 11 bases between. The CDR3 has 15 residues. The CDR3: CASSLQAPMNTEAFF. In DNA form, the CDR3 reads TGTGCCAGCAGCTTACAGGCCCCAATGAACACTGAAGCTTTCTTT.

The J gene is TRBJ2-7, the V gene TRBV10-3; TRBD1 matches 11 bases. CDR3 length: 14 residues. V dropped 2 bases and J dropped 7; count of bases not matched to a gene: 4. Germline V lookup: CDR1 ENHRY, CDR2 SYGVKD. CDR3 coding DNA: TGTGCCATCAGTGAGGGACAGGGGGCTAGGGAGCAGTACTTC. It yields the protein CAISEGQGAREQYF.

The chain uses TRBV10-1 and TRBJ2-1; 7 bases match TRBD2. The CDR3 is made up of 15 amino acids. The germline V gene encodes CDR1 WNHNN and CDR2 SYGVQD (reference sequence). V lost 6 bases to trimming and J lost 5 bases; unmatched junction nucleotides: 10. CDR3 nucleotides: TGCGCCAGCAGCCCGTTTGCGGGAGAGCACAATGAGCAGTTCTTC. Its translation: CASSPFAGEHNEQFF.

This clone showed up just a few times. V gene TRBV5-1 combines with J gene TRBJ1-3; D ambiguous. The germline gives CDR1 SGHRS, CDR2 YFSETQ. The CDR3 has 16 residues. V was cut by 4 bases and J by 0 bases, with 14 bases left in between. CDR3 region: CASSPTGGDSGNTIYF. DNA for the CDR3: TGCGCCAGCAGCCCCACCGGCGGCGACTCTGGAAACACCATATATTTT.

V usage is TRBV18 and J usage is TRBJ2-6; the match to TRBD1 covers 10 bases. The germline CDR1 and CDR2 sequences are KGHSH and LQKENI. After removal of 6 bases from V and 2 bases from J, the junction contained 4 bases not matched to a gene. The CDR3 is 16 amino acids. CDR3 protein: CASSPGTGAGANVLTF. CDR3 coding DNA: TGTGCCAGCTCCCCCGGGACAGGGGCTGGGGCCAACGTCCTGACTTTC. The variable domain in full, with the rest retrieved from reference TRBV18 and TRBJ2-6, is NAGVMQNPRHLVRRRGQEARLRCSPMKGHSHVYWYRQLPEEGLKFMVYLQKENIIDESGMPKERFSAEFPKEGPSILRIQQVVRGDSAAYFCASSPGTGAGANVLTFGAGSRLTVL.

The rearrangement joins TRBV4-1 to TRBJ2-6; D is ambiguous. Per germline, CDR1 MGHRA and CDR2 YSYEKL. Trimming removed 3 bases at V and 0 bases at J, with 15 bases between. The CDR3 loop spans 18 amino acids. The CDR3 DNA sequence: TGCGCCAGCAGCCAGCCAGAACTTTTCCTCTCTGGGGCCAACGTCCTGACTTTC. This codes for CASSQPELFLSGANVLTF.

The rearrangement uses TRBV5-1 and TRBJ1-2, with D uncertain. Trimming pared 0 bases from V and 2 bases from J, leaving 8 bases between. CDR1 is SGHRS and CDR2 is YFSETQ in the germline V gene. The CDR3 spans 14 residues. The CDR3 DNA sequence: TGCGCCAGCAGCTTGGATCCCACCAACTATGGCTACACCTTC. It specifies CASSLDPTNYGYTF.

This clone occurred once. The chain carries TRBV29-1 and TRBJ1-2; D gene ambiguous. V was pared by 1 base and J by 2 bases, with 5 bases between. Germline CDR1 is SQVTM and CDR2 is ANQGSEA. This CDR3 is built from 12 residues. CDR3 DNA sequence: TGCAGCGTTGAAGGAGAGAACTATGGCTACACCTTC. Translated: CSVEGENYGYTF.

This clone has only one observation. This sequence joins TRBV9 and TRBJ2-3; D is uncertain. Germline values: CDR1 SGDLS, CDR2 YYNGEE. This CDR3 is built from 13 residues. Trimming stripped 3 bases from V and 1 base from J, with 6 bases between. In DNA, the CDR3 is TGTGCCAGCAGCGCGAGCCGCACAGATACGCAGTATTTT. Its protein is CASSASRTDTQYF.

This rearrangement joins TRBV28 to TRBJ2-7; D is undetermined. The CDR3 is made up of 14 amino acids. Trimming shortened V by 2 bases and J by 3 bases, and 11 bases separated the two germline ends. Germline loops: CDR1 MDHEN, CDR2 SYDVKM. As DNA, the CDR3 is TGTGCCAGCAGTTTAAGCCCCTCGAACTACGAGCAGTACTTC. It is translated as CASSLSPSNYEQYF.

J is TRBJ1-1 and V is TRBV5-1; D uncertain. V lost 0 bases to trimming and J lost 0 bases, with 9 bases between them. Per germline, CDR1 SGHRS and CDR2 YFSETQ. CDR3 length: 15 residues. CDR3 bases: TGCGCCAGCAGCTTGGTTGTGGAAATGAACACTGAAGCTTTCTTT. Translating it yields CASSLVVEMNTEAFF.

The V call is TRBV5-1, the J call TRBJ2-5, with 14 nucleotides matching TRBD2. The CDR3 loop spans 18 amino acids. The ends lost 2 bases at V and 5 bases at J; junction bases unmatched: 11. Germline V gene lookup returns CDR1 SGHRS and CDR2 YFSETQ. The CDR3 sequence: CASSLSTSGRAAIETQYF. The DNA for the CDR3 is TGCGCCAGCAGCTTATCGACTAGCGGGAGGGCCGCAATCGAGACCCAGTACTTC.